A selection of T cell receptor beta chains follows, all from one sample in a study of cytomegalovirus exposure and HLA in healthy donors. Sequencing used immunoSEQ multiplex PCR; TCRdb keeps in-frame clones, though not all of them. The table has 190,000 or so clones, roughly 78% seen once. The sequenced sample consisted of PBMCs. These receptors all stem from a boy aged 10-17 years in good health and CMV-seronegative. The CDR3 runs from the conserved cysteine through the conserved F or W. The D gene is left open where the match is weak. Where a row states a size, it is once, few, many or the class of an expanded clone; other rows omit it.

TRBD1,TRBJ1-2,TRBV10-3,-,CAISASGTANYGYTF,TGTGCCATCAGTGCATCCGGGACAGCCAACTATGGCTACACCTTC
-,TRBJ1-1,TRBV6-5,-,CASRQYSNEAFF,TGTGCCAGCAGACAGTATTCTAATGAAGCTTTCTTT
TRBD1,TRBJ1-1,TRBV7-6,-,CASSTTGLTEAFF,TGTGCCAGCAGCACGACAGGGCTCACTGAAGCTTTCTTT
TRBD1,TRBJ2-1,TRBV19,-,CAAGQGNEQFF,TGTGCCGCCGGACAGGGGAATGAGCAGTTCTTC
TRBD2,TRBJ2-7,TRBV27,-,CASRLLAGVAKDEQYF,TGTGCCAGCAGACTACTAGCGGGAGTAGCAAAGGACGAGCAGTACTTC
-,TRBJ2-7,TRBV4-1,-,CASSLGDSTYEQYF,TGCGCCAGCAGTCTCGGTGACAGTACCTACGAGCAGTACTTC
TRBD2,TRBJ2-7,TRBV6-6,-,CASSYTSGGSYEQYF,TGTGCCAGCAGTTATACTAGCGGGGGATCCTACGAGCAGTACTTC
-,TRBJ2-3,TRBV7-9,once,CASSLGTRITDTQYF,TGTGCCAGCAGCTTAGGGACTCGTATTACAGATACGCAGTATTTT
-,TRBJ1-5,TRBV11-2,-,CASSLDRAGQPQHF,TGTGCCAGCAGCTTAGACAGGGCCGGGCAGCCCCAGCATTTT
-,TRBJ2-7,TRBV6-5,-,CASSTQGGEYF,TGTGCCAGCAGCACCCAAGGAGGGGAGTACTTC
-,TRBJ1-6,TRBV7-2,-,CASSIPSEALHF,TGTGCCAGCAGCATCCCATCCGAGGCCCTCCACTTT
-,TRBJ2-7,TRBV5-1,-,CASSLEGLEQYF,TGCGCCAGCAGCTTGGAGGGGCTCGAGCAGTACTTC
-,TRBJ1-2,TRBV10-3,-,CAISERYGYTF,TGTGCCATCAGTGAGCGCTATGGCTACACCTTC
-,TRBJ2-6,TRBV10-3,once,CATYSGANVLTF,TGTGCCACGTACTCTGGGGCCAACGTCCTGACTTTC
TRBD1,TRBJ1-2,TRBV18,-,CASSPQGDYGYTF,TGTGCCAGCTCCCCACAGGGGGACTATGGCTACACCTTC
TRBD1,TRBJ1-2,TRBV9,-,CASSGSDRGGSNYGYTF,TGTGCCAGCAGCGGATCCGACAGGGGAGGATCGAACTATGGCTACACCTTC
-,TRBJ1-2,TRBV12-5,-,CASGWDFYGYTF,TGTGCTAGTGGTTGGGACTTCTATGGCTACACCTTC
-,TRBJ2-2,TRBV9,-,CASSVDVLAASTGELFF,TGTGCCAGCAGCGTAGATGTACTAGCTGCGAGCACCGGGGAGCTGTTTTTT
-,TRBJ1-5,TRBV5-8,few,CASSFGGIDQPQHF,TGTGCCAGCAGCTTTGGGGGGATCGATCAGCCCCAGCATTTT
TRBD1,TRBJ2-5,TRBV28,-,CASSVAGGETQYF,TGTGCCAGCAGTGTGGCAGGGGGAGAGACCCAGTACTTC
TRBD2,TRBJ2-7,TRBV7-2,-,CASSLVDSGSNEQYF,TGTGCCAGCAGCTTAGTAGATAGCGGGAGCAACGAGCAGTACTTC
-,TRBJ2-7,TRBV7-8,-,CASSLAGASITYEQYF,TGTGCCAGCAGCTTAGCGGGGGCTTCAATTACCTACGAGCAGTACTTC
-,TRBJ1-1,TRBV18,-,CASSLGTQNTEAFF,TGTGCCAGCTCACTTGGGACACAGAACACTGAAGCTTTCTTT
-,TRBJ1-5,TRBV27,-,CASRAIGFSNQPQHF,TGTGCCAGCAGAGCAATCGGGTTTAGCAATCAGCCCCAGCATTTT
TRBD1,TRBJ1-1,TRBV19,few,CASSMGTGLTEAFF,TGTGCCAGTAGTATGGGGACAGGGCTAACTGAAGCTTTCTTT
TRBD1,TRBJ2-1,TRBV7-3,-,CASSLPAGTGRNEQFF,TGTGCCAGCAGCTTGCCGGCCGGGACAGGGAGGAATGAGCAGTTCTTC
-,TRBJ2-3,TRBV5-1,-,CASSLVGATDTQYF,TGCGCCAGCAGCTTGGTAGGGGCCACAGATACGCAGTATTTT
TRBD1,TRBJ1-1,TRBV2,once,CASSGDSTGTEAFF,TGTGCCAGCAGTGGGGACAGCACCGGCACTGAAGCTTTCTTT
TRBD1,TRBJ1-2,TRBV12-5,-,CASGLASPTGVSYGYTF,TGTGCTAGTGGTTTGGCTTCTCCGACAGGGGTAAGCTATGGCTACACCTTC
-,TRBJ1-4,TRBV5-4,-,CASSLTGRATNEKLFF,TGTGCCAGCAGCTTGACAGGGAGAGCAACTAATGAAAAACTGTTTTTT
-,TRBJ1-4,TRBV6-9,-,CASSFFRERGKNEKLFF,TGTGCCAGCAGTTTCTTCCGCGAGAGGGGGAAGAATGAAAAACTGTTTTTT
-,TRBJ1-5,TRBV12-5,-,CASGLSGDGGNQPQHF,TGTGCTAGTGGTTTGTCAGGGGACGGTGGCAATCAGCCCCAGCATTTT
-,TRBJ2-2,TRBV6-5,-,CASSSYWATGTGELFF,TGTGCCAGCAGTTCATACTGGGCTACAGGGACCGGGGAGCTGTTTTTT
TRBD1,TRBJ2-2,TRBV9,once,CASSLGTGWTGELFF,TGTGCCAGCAGCCTCGGGACAGGGTGGACCGGGGAGCTGTTTTTT
TRBD1,TRBJ1-1,TRBV5-1,-,CASSWGQAGTEAFF,TGCGCCAGCAGCTGGGGACAGGCGGGCACTGAAGCTTTCTTT
TRBD1,TRBJ2-7,TRBV5-4,-,CASSPQGSASLDEQYF,TGTGCCAGCAGCCCACAGGGGTCTGCTAGTTTAGACGAGCAGTACTTC
-,TRBJ1-1,TRBV13,few,CASSSGLTAEAFF,TGTGCCAGCAGCTCCGGACTGACTGCAGAAGCTTTCTTT
TRBD1,TRBJ1-3,TRBV5-6,-,CASSLRDRDGNTIYF,TGTGCCAGCAGCCTCCGGGACAGGGATGGAAACACCATATATTTT
-,TRBJ1-1,TRBV7-2,few,CASSLVWGGVYTEAFF,TGTGCCAGCAGCTTAGTTTGGGGCGGGGTGTACACTGAAGCTTTCTTT
TRBD1,TRBJ2-2,TRBV5-1,-,CASSLEGQGAGELFF,TGCGCCAGCAGCTTGGAAGGACAGGGGGCCGGGGAGCTGTTTTTT
TRBD1,TRBJ1-5,TRBV19,few,CASSFPPKIGQGANQPQHF,TGTGCCAGTAGTTTTCCACCTAAGATCGGACAGGGGGCGAACCAGCCCCAGCATTTT
-,TRBJ1-5,TRBV14,-,CASSHHREVKNQPQHF,TGTGCCAGCAGCCACCACCGGGAAGTAAAAAATCAGCCCCAGCATTTT
-,TRBJ2-3,TRBV5-4,few,CASSLDQDTQYF,TGTGCCAGCAGCTTGGATCAGGATACGCAGTATTTT
-,TRBJ1-5,TRBV30,-,CAWSVDSQPQHF,TGTGCCTGGAGTGTGGACAGTCAGCCCCAGCATTTT
-,TRBJ1-1,TRBV10-3,-,CAISARVNTEAFF,TGTGCCATCAGTGCGAGGGTGAACACTGAAGCTTTCTTT
-,TRBJ1-1,TRBV5-6,-,CASSLGLAGGTEAFF,TGTGCCAGCAGCTTGGGCCTAGCAGGAGGTACTGAAGCTTTCTTT
-,TRBJ2-7,TRBV2,-,CASSNRDHYEQYF,TGTGCCAGCAGTAACAGGGATCACTACGAGCAGTACTTC
TRBD1,TRBJ2-7,TRBV30,few,CAQVRGPSYEQYF,TGTGCCCAGGTCAGGGGGCCCTCCTACGAGCAGTACTTC
-,TRBJ1-4,TRBV2,few,CAIWTTNFVF,TGTGCCATCTGGACAACAAACTTTGTTTTT
-,TRBJ2-1,TRBV11-2,-,CASSLVGRTPRDEQFF,TGTGCCAGCAGCTTAGTAGGCAGGACACCTCGGGATGAGCAGTTCTTC
-,TRBJ1-1,TRBV9,-,CASSVEEFGTEAFF,TGTGCCAGCAGCGTAGAAGAGTTTGGCACTGAAGCTTTCTTT
-,TRBJ2-1,TRBV30,-,CAWSVNGKSNGQFF,TGTGCCTGGAGTGTAAACGGGAAGTCCAATGGGCAGTTCTTC
TRBD2,TRBJ2-1,TRBV5-5,-,CASSAGTSGYNEQFF,TGTGCCAGCAGCGCCGGGACTAGCGGGTACAATGAGCAGTTCTTC
-,TRBJ2-3,TRBV9,few,CASSPTLPGAPTDTQYF,TGTGCCAGCAGCCCAACTCTCCCGGGAGCCCCCACAGATACGCAGTATTTT
-,TRBJ1-6,TRBV11-1,once,CASSRGRRSEALHF,TGTGCCAGCAGCCGCGGTAGACGGTCCGAGGCCCTCCACTTT
TRBD1,TRBJ1-4,TRBV19,-,CASSRDRDRRTNEKLFF,TGTGCCAGTAGTAGGGACCGGGACAGGAGAACTAATGAAAAACTGTTTTTT
-,TRBJ1-3,TRBV2,-,CASRGKFWGHSGNTIYF,TGTGCCAGCAGGGGAAAATTTTGGGGGCACTCTGGAAACACCATATATTTT
-,TRBJ1-1,TRBV19,few,CASSAPTSTENTEAFF,TGTGCCAGTAGTGCACCAACTTCCACAGAGAACACTGAAGCTTTCTTT
-,TRBJ2-1,TRBV5-5,-,CASGPTGRYNEQFF,TGTGCCAGCGGGCCGACAGGAAGATACAATGAGCAGTTCTTC
-,TRBJ1-2,TRBV30,-,CAWSPGYGYTF,TGTGCCTGGAGTCCGGGGTATGGCTACACCTTC